The 2 T cell receptor beta chains below were found in one sample sequenced in a study of T cells in Graves' hyperthyroidism and ophthalmopathy. It was RNA transcripts that yielded the amplified TCR beta CDR3 regions. HTBI primers were used for first-round RT-PCR of the TCR CDR3. TCRdb recomputed calls from the multiplex PCR reads with MiXCR, one row per CDR3 protein. The table has roughly 570,000 distinct CDR3 sequences, around 45% seen once. What was sequenced was peripheral blood or thyroid tissue (not recorded which). The receptors derive from a young woman with Graves' hyperthyroidism.

This clonotype came up a few times. This chain joins TRBV7-9 and TRBJ2-7; D perhaps matches TRBD1 (6 bases). The DNA end is more similar to TRBJ2-1, so the J call may be wrong. In germline, CDR1 is SEHNR, CDR2 FQNEAQ (reference sequence). There are 12 residues in the CDR3. This chain's CDR3 is CASSLTGTEQFF. The DNA for the CDR3 is TGTGCCAGCAGCTTAACAGGGACTGAGCAGTTCTTC.

This clonotype has a count of ten or more. The chain combines TRBV10-3 with TRBJ1-2; D perhaps matches TRBD1 (5 bases). The CDR3 totals 13 residues. CDR1 and CDR2 from the germline V gene are ENHRY and SYGVKD. V was clipped by 0 bases and J by 8 bases, with 10 bases between them. CDR3 bases: TGTGCCATCAGTGAGTCCGGCAGGGACGGCTACACCTTC. This encodes CAISESGRDGYTF.